The T cell receptor (beta chain) under discussion was sequenced for a study of blood T cell repertoires in COVID-19. Background on the study: COVID-19 samples, acute and convalescent, were from the United States, Italy and Spain.

Recruits, aged about 18 to 100 years, lived in 24 US areas. For recovered donors of Cohort 3, there were two negative PCRs, clearance, or symptom resolution. V was trimmed by 5 bases and J by 10 bases, leaving 12 bases between them. CDR1 is SGHAT and CDR2 is FQNNGV in the germline V gene. The CDR3 length is 12 residues. Study processing details: Nucleated cell counts were estimated from reference gene primer amplification. This table comes from immunoSEQ multiplex PCR, and its TCRdb copy is limited to in-frame clones, with some not included. V and J calls and clone size follow that table, whereas D and trimming were derived from the DNA. In the table there are over 150,000 clones, roughly 82% of which are singletons.

This chain joins TRBV11-2 and TRBJ2-1, with D unresolved. This sequence originates from a man aged 35 to 55 who had recovered from COVID-19. The sample comprised PBMCs or T cells enriched from blood (not recorded which). Written as DNA, the CDR3 is TGTGCCAGCAGCCCGAACAGCTGGGAGCAGTTCTTC. Its protein is CASSPNSWEQFF.